The T cell receptor (beta chain) under discussion was sequenced for a study of T cells in Graves' hyperthyroidism and ophthalmopathy. Whole-study findings and limits: Researchers found most expanded thyroid clonotypes above 0.001 in blood as well. Model predictions of ophthalmopathy came a median around 6.5 months before onset.

Template material for amplifying TCR beta CDR3 regions consisted of RNA transcripts. The HTBI primer set drove a first-round RT-PCR of the TCR CDR3. MiXCR was run by TCRdb on the multiplex PCR reads, yielding one entry per CDR3 protein. The data contain some 300,000 distinct CDR3 sequences, about 15% of them singletons. Uncontrolled infection, other autoimmune disease, pregnancy and lactation each barred patients from inclusion. It was less than 13 ml of fresh peripheral blood that supplied the PBMCs. In its sample, this clonotype was seen many times. Its antigen is as yet unknown. V lost 5 bases, J lost 4 bases, and 16 bases lay in between. CDR3 length equals 15 residues. Germline V gene lookup returns CDR1 SGHAT and CDR2 FQDESV (reference sequence).

The receptor's source is a man younger than 45 with Graves' hyperthyroidism. The sample comprised blood. The rearrangement links TRBV11-1 to TRBJ2-3; the D gene is possibly TRBD2 (6 bases). In nucleotides, the CDR3 is TGTGCCAGCAGCATGCGGGGAAGGGGTGCAGATACGCAGTATTTT. Its translation: CASSMRGRGADTQYF.